This T cell receptor beta chain stems from a study of beta chain features in type 1 diabetes. Overall study findings and caveats: Type 1 diabetes patients showed fewer insertions and more deletions at VDJ junctions. Possibly, sequencing cDNA over-represented cells that had high TCR expression levels. Still unanswered here is whether HLA type influences TCRB rearrangement.

Naive, central memory, regulatory and stem cell-like memory cells within the CD4+ compartment were sorted using CD45RO/CCR7/CD25/CD127/CD95/CD27. The CDR3 consists of 15 residues. Germline V lookup: CDR1 MNHEY, CDR2 SVGAGI. V was pared by 6 bases and J by 3 bases, with 14 bases between. Expressed TCRB transcripts were sequenced because the entire RNA isolate underwent reverse transcription. Assay: immunoSEQ multiplex PCR; the TCRdb copy retains only in-frame clones and omits some. This table holds under 300,000 clones, 25% to 30% found once. A word on this clone: Its antigen remains unknown.

The source is a young man in good health. The rearrangement joins TRBV6-5 to TRBJ1-4, with TRBD1 as a possible D gene (5 bases). The sequencing input was central memory CD4+ T cells from blood. CDR3 residues: CASRPRRESNEKLFF. CDR3 sequence (DNA): TGTGCCAGCAGGCCTCGCAGGGAGTCTAATGAAAAACTGTTTTTT.